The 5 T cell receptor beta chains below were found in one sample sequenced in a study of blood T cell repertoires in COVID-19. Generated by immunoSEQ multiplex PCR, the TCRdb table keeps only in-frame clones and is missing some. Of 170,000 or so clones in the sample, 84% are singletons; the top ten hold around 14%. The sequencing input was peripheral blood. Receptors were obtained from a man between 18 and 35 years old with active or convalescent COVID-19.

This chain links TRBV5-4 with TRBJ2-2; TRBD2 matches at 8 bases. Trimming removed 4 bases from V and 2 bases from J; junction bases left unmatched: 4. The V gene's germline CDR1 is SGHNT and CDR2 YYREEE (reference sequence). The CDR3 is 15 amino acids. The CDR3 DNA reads TGTGCCAGCAGCCGGACTAGCCTAAACACCGGGGAGCTGTTTTTT. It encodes CASSRTSLNTGELFF.

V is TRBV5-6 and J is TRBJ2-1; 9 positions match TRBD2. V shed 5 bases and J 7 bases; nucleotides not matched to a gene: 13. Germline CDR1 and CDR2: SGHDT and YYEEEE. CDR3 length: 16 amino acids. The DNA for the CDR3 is TGTGCCAGCAGTAGCTGGGGTAGCGGGAGTGGAAATGAGCAGTTCTTC. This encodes CASSSWGSGSGNEQFF.

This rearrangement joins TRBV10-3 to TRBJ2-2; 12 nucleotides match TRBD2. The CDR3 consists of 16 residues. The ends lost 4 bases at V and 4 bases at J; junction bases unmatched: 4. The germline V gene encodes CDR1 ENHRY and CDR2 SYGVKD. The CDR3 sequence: CAISGTSGVSTGELFF. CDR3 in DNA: TGTGCCATCAGTGGGACTAGCGGGGTTTCCACCGGGGAGCTGTTTTTT.

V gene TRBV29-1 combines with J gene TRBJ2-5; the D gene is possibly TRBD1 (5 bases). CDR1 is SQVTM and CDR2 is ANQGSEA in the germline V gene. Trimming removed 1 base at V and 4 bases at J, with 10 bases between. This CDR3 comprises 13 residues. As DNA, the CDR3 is TGCAGCGTTGAAGGGGGTAGGGGAGAGACCCAGTACTTC. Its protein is CSVEGGRGETQYF. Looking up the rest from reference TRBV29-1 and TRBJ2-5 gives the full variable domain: SAVISQKPSRDICQRGTSLTIQCQVDSQVTMMFWYRQQPGQSLTLIATANQGSEATYESGFVIDKFPISRPNLTFSTLTVSNMSPEDSSIYLCSVEGGRGETQYFGPGTRLLVL.

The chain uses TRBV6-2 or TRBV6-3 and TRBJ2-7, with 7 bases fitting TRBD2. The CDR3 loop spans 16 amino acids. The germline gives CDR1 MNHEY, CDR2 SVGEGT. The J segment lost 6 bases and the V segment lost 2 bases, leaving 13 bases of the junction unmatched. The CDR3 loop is CASSYREGLVWVEQYF. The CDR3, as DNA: TGTGCCAGCAGTTACCGGGAAGGACTAGTCTGGGTCGAGCAGTACTTC.